This T cell receptor (beta chain) was identified in a study of OX40 agonist ivuxolimab in advanced cancers. Study results and limitations: Among patients with partial responses at 0.1-3.0 mg/kg, clonal expansion was among the lowest. A proportion of nonresponders additionally exhibited low normalized T-cell clonal expansion.

This CDR3 is 13 amino acids long. Germline CDR1 and CDR2: SNHLY and FYNNEI. To note about this clone: Antigen: not known.

Clones were read by immunoSEQ multiplex PCR, and TCRdb kept only the in-frame ones, dropping some. The table has some 26,000 clones, roughly 77% seen once. Specimen: CD4+ or CD8+ T cells sorted from blood, collected in a trial of the OX40 agonist ivuxolimab. The TCR was taken from an adult with an advanced solid tumor such as melanoma, head and neck, liver or kidney cancer. The chain recombines TRBV2 with TRBJ2-5; D unresolved. The end of the DNA aligns better with TRBJ2-7, so the J call may be wrong. This CDR3 is CASSEGAVYEQYF. The CDR3 nucleotides read TGTGCCAGCAGTGAAGGCGCAGTATACGAGCAGTACTTC.